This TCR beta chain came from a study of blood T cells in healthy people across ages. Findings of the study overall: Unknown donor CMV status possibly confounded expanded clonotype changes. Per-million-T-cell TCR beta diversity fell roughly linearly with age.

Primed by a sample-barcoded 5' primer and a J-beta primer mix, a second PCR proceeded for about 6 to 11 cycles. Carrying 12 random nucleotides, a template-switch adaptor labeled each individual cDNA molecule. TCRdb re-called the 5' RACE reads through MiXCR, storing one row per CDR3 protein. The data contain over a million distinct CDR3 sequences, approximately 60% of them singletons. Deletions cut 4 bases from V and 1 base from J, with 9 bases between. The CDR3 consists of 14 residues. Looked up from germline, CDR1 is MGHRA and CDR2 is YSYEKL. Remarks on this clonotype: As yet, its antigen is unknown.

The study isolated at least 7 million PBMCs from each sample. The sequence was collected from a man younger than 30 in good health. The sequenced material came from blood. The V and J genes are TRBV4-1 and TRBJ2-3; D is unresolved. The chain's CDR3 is CASSPEWGTDTQYF. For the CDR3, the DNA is TGCGCCAGCAGCCCGGAGTGGGGCACAGATACGCAGTATTTT.